This T cell receptor beta chain was captured in a study of blood T cell repertoires in COVID-19. Germline CDR1 and CDR2: SGHAT and FQNNGV. The CDR3 covers 13 residues. Trimming at V came to 8 bases and at J to 3 bases, leaving 5 bases not matched to a gene. In the source study's methods: Reference gene primer amplification in the assay estimated nucleated cell counts. The protocol was immunoSEQ multiplex PCR, while the TCRdb copy is restricted to in-frame clones and leaves out a portion. D and trimming come from the DNA, and the V and J calls and clone size come from that table. This table holds 250,000 to 300,000 clones, 88% found once. The age range of participants was about 18 to 100 years, with residence in 20 to 25 US areas. Participants' own reports of clinical history determined their cohort assignment.

The clonotype was recovered from a woman in her twenties or thirties who had recovered from COVID-19. The sequenced sample consisted of PBMCs or T cells enriched from blood (not recorded which). The chain recombines TRBV11-2 with TRBJ2-3; TRBD1 aligns across 7 bases. This CDR3 reads CASARQGTDTQYF. The CDR3 DNA reads as TGTGCCAGCGCACGACAGGGAACAGATACGCAGTATTTT.